Below are 7 T cell receptor beta chains sequenced from a single sample in a study of blood T cell repertoires in COVID-19. Only in-frame clones appear in the TCRdb table, and some are missing; sequencing was by immunoSEQ multiplex PCR. The data contain about 76,000 clones, 70% to 90% of them singletons. The sequenced material came from peripheral blood. The receptors were gathered from a human donor in a cohort sampled during active COVID-19.

The rearrangement links TRBV10-3 to TRBJ2-3, with TRBD1 identical over 10 bases. The CDR3 contains 15 residues. The V segment lost 10 bases and the J segment 8 bases; nucleotides outside the gene matches: 15. Germline CDR1 and CDR2: ENHRY and SYGVKD. The CDR3 DNA reads as TGTGCCAGTACGGCCGGGACAGGGGTTTTCGGTACGCAGTATTTT. Translating gives CASTAGTGVFGTQYF.

The chain carries TRBV19 and TRBJ2-5, with D unclear. Trimming left V 6 bases short and J 5 bases short, with 16 bases between. The germline gives CDR1 LNHDA, CDR2 SQIVND (reference sequence). The CDR3 extends over 14 amino acids. The CDR3 DNA reads as TGTGCCAGTAGCCCGTCGGTGTACGGGGAGACCCAGTACTTC. It codes for CASSPSVYGETQYF.

V usage is TRBV5-4 and J usage is TRBJ1-2; 7 positions match TRBD1. Trimming took 0 bases from V and 10 from J; bases not matched to a gene: 6. The length of the CDR3 is 13 residues. Germline values: CDR1 SGHNT, CDR2 YYREEE (reference sequence). CDR3 in DNA: TGTGCCAGCAGCTTGGACCGTACAGGGGCCTACACCTTC. This translates into CASSLDRTGAYTF. Full variable domain (rest looked up from reference TRBV5-4 and TRBJ1-2): ETGVTQSPTHLIKTRGQQVTLRCSSQSGHNTVSWYQQALGQGPQFIFQYYREEENGRGNFPPRFSGLQFPNYSSELNVNALELDDSALYLCASSLDRTGAYTFGSGTRLTVV.

The genes are TRBV28 and TRBJ2-7, with 8 nucleotides matching TRBD2. This CDR3 is 16 amino acids long. Germline V gene lookup returns CDR1 MDHEN and CDR2 SYDVKM. V shed 3 bases, J shed 4 bases, and the junction held 11 bases outside the gene matches. The CDR3 DNA sequence: TGTGCCAGCAGTTTCCTGACGGCGGGAGGATTGTACGAGCAGTACTTC. This sequence encodes CASSFLTAGGLYEQYF.

This clone turned up a few times. This chain links TRBV9 with TRBJ1-1; D is uncertain. The germline V and J ends were trimmed by 9 bases and 0 bases, with 15 bases remaining between them. Germline assignment: CDR1 SGDLS and CDR2 YYNGEE. This CDR3 has 14 residues. CDR3 nucleotides: TGTGCCACCAACCATCGCGCAATGAACACTGAAGCTTTCTTT. It is translated as CATNHRAMNTEAFF.

This sequence joins TRBV3-1 (or the pseudogene TRBV3-2) and TRBJ2-1, with 8 bases that match TRBD2. The CDR3 contains 15 residues. Germline V CDR1 and CDR2: LGHDT, YNNKEL (reference sequence). Unmatched junction bases numbered 9, after V lost 4 bases and J lost 7 bases. CDR3 amino acids: CASSLQRLARNEQFF. The CDR3 region has the DNA TGTGCCAGCAGCCTTCAGCGACTAGCGAGGAATGAGCAGTTCTTC.

The chain uses TRBV4-3 and TRBJ1-4, with a tentative D call TRBD1 (6 bases). V gave up 0 bases and J gave up 8 bases, with 13 bases separating them. The CDR3 consists of 15 residues. Germline V CDR1 and CDR2: LGHNA, YSLEER. The CDR3 region is CASSQDLGAREKLFF. CDR3 DNA: TGCGCCAGCAGCCAAGATTTGGGGGCGCGAGAAAAACTGTTTTTT.